This T cell receptor (beta chain) emerged from a study of TIL therapy for anti-PD-1-resistant metastatic lung cancer. Study results and caveats: After infusion, TIL clonotypes partly replaced peripheral T cells and declined over months.

This clone appeared a single time. The antigen is unknown. As to time point: pre-treatment sample, taken before nivolumab and TIL therapy. The immunoSEQ assay was v3. Sequencing used immunoSEQ multiplex PCR; TCRdb keeps in-frame clones, though not all of them. The sample yields 35,000 to 55,000 clones, about 80% seen once. The receptor was isolated from a man aged 65 to 85 with non-small cell lung cancer. This specimen consisted of blood, obtained at baseline.

The CDR3 sequence is CASSLDHGRETQYF. The CDR3 nucleotides read TGTGCCAGCAGCTTAGATCATGGGAGGGAGACCCAGTACTTC. The genes are TRBV11-2 and TRBJ2-5; TRBD2 is a possible D gene (6 bases). Germline V lookup: CDR1 SGHAT, CDR2 FQNNGV. CDR3 size: 14 residues. V was clipped by 0 bases and J by 5 bases, with 10 bases between them.